The T cell receptor (beta chain) under discussion was sequenced for a study of cytomegalovirus exposure and HLA in healthy donors. As for the study in general: Early released data comprised 80 million to 100 million unique TCRs from HLA-typed donors. General study findings and limits: Most TCR sequences were seen very rarely across donors, but some public TCRs occurred in many. Indistinguishable V segments, including TRBV6-2 and TRBV6-3, were excluded. Specificity of three CMV-associated chains for CMV antigens was verified in vitro.

The trim removed 4 bases at V and 4 bases at J, leaving 4 bases unmatched. The germline CDR1 and CDR2 sequences are SGHTA and FQGNSA. This CDR3 region has 16 residues. In the PCR, 60 Vbeta and 13 Jbeta primers were used. The repertoire was sequenced with immunoSEQ multiplex PCR; TCRdb's copy has only in-frame clones and lacks some. The repertoire consists of roughly 170,000 clones, with 80% occurring once and the leading ten covering around 4.4%. In regard to this clone: Its antigen is unknown.

The sequence came from a woman aged 45-65 years in good health and CMV-seropositive. Sequencing was carried out using PBMCs. The chain links TRBV7-2 to TRBJ2-5; 15 bases line up with TRBD2. The CDR3 here is CASSWGLAGGPETQYF. CDR3 bases: TGTGCCAGCAGCTGGGGACTAGCGGGAGGCCCAGAGACCCAGTACTTC.